Sequencing of this T cell receptor beta chain was carried out in a study of blood T cell repertoires in COVID-19 (dated by TCRdb to 2020 to 2022). For the study in its entirety: Samples from collaborators originated in the United States, Italy and Spain and spanned both the acute and convalescent phases of COVID-19. The samples were drawn from the first 160 participants of the ongoing ImmuneRACE study and from more than 1,000 subjects provided by 6 global collaborators. Subjects who had been exposed to COVID-19, were actively infected with it, or had recovered from it provided the deeply sampled blood TCRbeta repertoires that made up the dataset. The prospective study material was composed of cDNA or gDNA derived from T cells, B-cell-depleted T cells, or PBMCs. Nearly every sample came with metadata listing a de-identified subject ID, COVID-19 status, age in years and sex. Where HLA class I and class II types were available, the types were taken from metadata supplied by the sample provider, not from assay-based typing. The repertoires were released in a freely available public database intended as a resource for research on the immune response to SARS-CoV-2. Overall results and qualifications from the work: Clinical and demographic metadata were provided uncurated, with the amount varying by source and participant.

The immunoSEQ Assay, a bias-controlled multiplex PCR, was used to amplify TCRbeta CDR3 regions from genomic DNA. For the original study's pipeline: The number of nucleated cells in each sample was estimated from the amplification of reference gene primers within the assay. To quantify the absolute abundance of each unique TCRbeta CDR3 rearrangement, sequence reads were collapsed and filtered. For each sample, productive Simpson clonality was calculated by taking the square root of Simpson's diversity index across productive rearrangements. Sourced from immuneACCESS, this table was stored by TCRdb with only in-frame sequences that have V and J called. A share of the clones is absent; for the studies checked, an unresolved V gene accounts for under half, and the remainder has no known explanation. The DNA was the basis for D and trimming; V, J and clone size are from that table. The sample data list 200,000 to 300,000 clones, and approximately 81% of these were observed just once. The top ten clonotypes cover 4.2% of the sample.

Worth noting for this clone: Its specific antigen is unknown. No per-base quality is available; no much larger clone lies one base away.

Collaborating institutions collected whole blood in K2EDTA tubes following their own protocols. Collaborator samples were shipped for TCRbeta analysis as frozen whole blood, isolated PBMCs, or DNA extracted from either sample type. The CDR3, cysteine through phenylalanine, is 16 amino acids long. The entry retains the CDR3 DNA only, 48 bases that are in frame from base 1. V lost 2 bases and J lost 3 bases; the stretch between them is 17 bases long. From the germline V gene (reference sequence), CDR1 is MNHEY and CDR2 is SMNVEV. This receptor was taken from a man aged 55 to 70 with acute or convalescent COVID-19. The sequencing sample was made of peripheral blood. The chain employs TRBV27 and TRBJ2-7; the D gene remains uncertain. The DNA sequence is TGTGCCAGCAGTTTAGACCGGCCAGGCGATGGCTACGAGCAGTACTTC. Its translation is CASSLDRPGDGYEQYF.